This note documents a single TCR beta chain sequence. This specimen belongs to a study of control samples from healthy donors and cancer patients. V lost 5 bases to trimming and J lost 1 base, with 6 bases between them. Germline V gene data show CDR1 as SGHRS and CDR2 as YFSETQ. This CDR3 comprises 13 residues. Clones were read by immunoSEQ multiplex PCR, and TCRdb kept only the in-frame ones, dropping some. The table includes 150,000 to 200,000 clones, around 90% detected once. The chain recombines TRBV5-1 with TRBJ2-2; D possibly corresponds to TRBD1 (6 bases). This clonotype was sampled from a man between 25 and 39 years old in good health. Sequenced material: blood. CDR3 nucleotides: TGCGCCAGCAGGGACAGGAACACCGGGGAGCTGTTTTTT. This sequence encodes CASRDRNTGELFF.